This is a list of T cell receptor beta chains from one sample in a study of human T cells and chemical hapten exposure. From the RACE reads, TCRdb called clonotypes with MiXCR, one entry per CDR3 protein. The table shows fewer than 200,000 distinct CDR3 sequences, with about a quarter occurring only once. The sequencing used whole blood, collected in connection with sensitization to the hapten diphenylcyclopropenone (DPC). These receptors were taken from a woman younger than 35 with alopecia areata. Some clones in this sample may be carry-over from other donors' samples. Both conserved end residues are part of each CDR3. A D gene is named only where the DNA matches it firmly. Size tells how often a clone was seen (once, few, many) or the class of an expanded clone, and some rows leave it out.

d_call: TRBD2
clone_size: few
j_call: TRBJ2-7
v_call: TRBV4-1
cdr3_aa: CASSKRWTSGNEQYF
cdr3_nt: TGCGCCAGCAGCAAAAGATGGACTAGCGGGAATGAGCAGTACTTC

d_call: NA
clone_size: NA
j_call: TRBJ2-3
v_call: TRBV4-1
cdr3_aa: CASRIGQGTDTQYF
cdr3_nt: TGCGCCAGCAGAATCGGGCAGGGCACAGATACGCAGTATTTT

d_call: NA
clone_size: NA
j_call: TRBJ1-2
v_call: TRBV11-1
cdr3_aa: CASSTDRNRYGYTF
cdr3_nt: TGTGCCAGCAGCACGGACAGAAATCGCTATGGCTACACCTTC

d_call: TRBD2
clone_size: NA
j_call: TRBJ2-1
v_call: TRBV5-1
cdr3_aa: CASRRPSGDEQFF
cdr3_nt: TGCGCCAGCAGACGCCCTAGCGGGGATGAGCAGTTCTTC

d_call: TRBD1
clone_size: NA
j_call: TRBJ1-4
v_call: TRBV2
cdr3_aa: CASAVQGANEKLFF
cdr3_nt: TGTGCCAGCGCAGTACAGGGGGCTAATGAAAAACTGTTTTTT

d_call: NA
clone_size: NA
j_call: TRBJ2-2
v_call: TRBV15
cdr3_aa: CATRTIWENTGELFF
cdr3_nt: TGTGCCACCAGGACGATCTGGGAGAACACCGGGGAGCTGTTTTTT

d_call: TRBD1
clone_size: few
j_call: TRBJ2-5
v_call: TRBV11-1
cdr3_aa: CASSRQGRKTQYF
cdr3_nt: TGTGCCAGCAGCCGACAGGGACGGAAGACCCAGTACTTC

d_call: NA
clone_size: NA
j_call: TRBJ2-7
v_call: TRBV9
cdr3_aa: CASSLSPGGSGHNEQYF
cdr3_nt: TGTGCCAGCAGCCTCAGTCCGGGGGGCTCAGGGCACAACGAGCAGTACTTC

d_call: TRBD2
clone_size: few
j_call: TRBJ2-1
v_call: TRBV6-2/TRBV6-3
cdr3_aa: CASSYSTTSGFSYNEQFF
cdr3_nt: TGTGCCAGCAGTTACTCTACTACTAGCGGTTTCTCCTACAATGAGCAGTTCTTC

d_call: NA
clone_size: NA
j_call: TRBJ2-7
v_call: TRBV18
cdr3_aa: CASSPGNYEQYF
cdr3_nt: TGTGCCAGCTCACCAGGTAACTACGAGCAGTACTTC